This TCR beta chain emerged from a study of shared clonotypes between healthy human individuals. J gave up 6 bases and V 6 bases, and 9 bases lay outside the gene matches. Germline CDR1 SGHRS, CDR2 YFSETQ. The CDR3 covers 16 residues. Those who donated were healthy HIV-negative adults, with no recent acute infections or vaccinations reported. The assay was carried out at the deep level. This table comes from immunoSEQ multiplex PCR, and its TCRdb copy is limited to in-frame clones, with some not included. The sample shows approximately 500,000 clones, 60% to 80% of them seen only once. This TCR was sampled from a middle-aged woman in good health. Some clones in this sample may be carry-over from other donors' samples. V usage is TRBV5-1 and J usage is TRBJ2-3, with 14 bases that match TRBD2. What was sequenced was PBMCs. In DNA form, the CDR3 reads TGCGCCAGCACCTTCGGACTAGCGGGAGGTCCGGATACGCAGTATTTT. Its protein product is CASTFGLAGGPDTQYF. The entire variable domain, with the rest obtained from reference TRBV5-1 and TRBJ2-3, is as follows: KAGVTQTPRYLIKTRGQQVTLSCSPISGHRSVSWYQQTPGQGLQFLFEYFSETQRNKGNFPGRFSGRQFSNSRSEMNVSTLELGDSALYLCASTFGLAGGPDTQYFGPGTRLTVL.